This T cell receptor (beta chain) was sequenced during a study of OX40 agonist ivuxolimab in advanced cancers. Overall study findings and caveats: Normalized T-cell clonal expansion was also low in some nonresponders. The study found that CD8+ T cells averaged more expanded clones than CD4+.

Germline lookup yields CDR1 SGDLS and CDR2 YYNGEE. V lost 0 bases, J lost 4 bases, and 13 bases lay in between. This CDR3 is built from 16 residues. Comments on this clone: Antigen unknown.

This table comes from immunoSEQ multiplex PCR, and its TCRdb copy is limited to in-frame clones, with some not included. The sample has around 75,000 clones, 89% seen once; the top ten hold more than 2.5%. Patients were ineligible given autoimmune disease history or systemic immunosuppression. Researchers took blood at baseline, on cycle 4 day 1, and on cycle 7 day 1. Sequences were derived from CD4+ or CD8+ T cells sorted from blood, sampled in a trial of the OX40 agonist ivuxolimab. This sequence originates from an adult with an advanced solid tumor such as melanoma, head and neck, liver or kidney cancer. The chain couples TRBV9 to TRBJ2-2; D is unresolved. The CDR3 DNA reads as TGTGCCAGCAGCGTAGCTTCCTTCCTGGGCACCGGGGAGCTGTTTTTT. This codes for CASSVASFLGTGELFF.